The 24 T cell receptor beta chains in this list originate from one sample, sequenced in a study of blood T cell repertoires in COVID-19. Sequencing used immunoSEQ multiplex PCR; TCRdb keeps in-frame clones, though not all of them. The table lists 90,000 or so clones, approximately 90% of them singletons. Sequenced material: peripheral blood. These receptors all stem from a human donor with active COVID-19. The donor label of this sample is uncertain.

This clone was observed a handful of times. This chain connects TRBV7-4 to TRBJ2-3; TRBD2 is a possible D gene (6 bases). Germline CDR1 and CDR2: SGHVT and SQSDAQ. The CDR3 extends over 17 amino acids. V was shortened by 5 bases and J by 3 bases, with 21 bases between the two germline ends. CDR3 bases: TGTGCCAGCAGCCCCTCCGGGCCCCGGAGGGGTACAGATACGCAGTATTTT. It codes for CASSPSGPRRGTDTQYF.

The V call is TRBV7-3, the J call TRBJ2-1; 7 nucleotides line up with TRBD1. The V and J ends lost 5 bases and 3 bases, in that order; junction bases with no gene match: 10. This CDR3 has 16 amino acids. Germline values: CDR1 SGHTA, CDR2 FQGTGA. CDR3 protein: CASSPDRVQGYNEQFF. For the CDR3, the DNA is TGTGCCAGCAGCCCTGACAGGGTCCAAGGCTACAATGAGCAGTTCTTC.

V is TRBV19 and J is TRBJ1-5; D unclear. CDR3 length: 12 amino acids. V gave up 4 bases and J gave up 7 bases, with 8 bases separating them. The germline V gene encodes CDR1 LNHDA and CDR2 SQIVND (reference sequence). The CDR3 DNA reads TGTGCCAGTAGTAGCAGAGGGCAGCCCCAGCATTTT. This codes for CASSSRGQPQHF.

The chain couples TRBV11-2 to TRBJ2-7; a possible D gene is TRBD1 (5 bases). The ends were cut back, 6 bases at V and 0 bases at J, with 12 bases in the middle. From germline, CDR1 is SGHAT and CDR2 FQNNGV. The CDR3 totals 14 residues. CDR3 nucleotides: TGTGCCAGCAGGGAATCAGGGTCCTCCTACGAGCAGTACTTC. This sequence encodes CASRESGSSYEQYF.

This chain connects TRBV6-5 to TRBJ2-7, with D hard to call. The germline V gene has CDR1 MNHEY and CDR2 SVGAGI. This CDR3 has 15 residues. The V end was cut by 2 bases, the J end by 1 base, with 12 bases between. CDR3 region: CASSYGEESSYEQYF. The CDR3 DNA reads TGTGCCAGCAGTTACGGTGAAGAGTCTTCCTACGAGCAGTACTTC.

V usage is TRBV5-1 and J usage is TRBJ2-1; 15 bases are a match to TRBD2. The V gene end was trimmed by 4 bases and the J gene end by 7 bases; junction bases not matched to a gene: 12. Germline V gives CDR1 SGHRS, CDR2 YFSETQ. The CDR3 extends over 18 amino acids. The CDR3 DNA sequence: TGCGCCAGCAGCGAAACCGGGACTAGCGGGGGGCCGGCGAATGAGCAGTTCTTC. Its protein product is CASSETGTSGGPANEQFF.

The gene calls are TRBV7-8 and TRBJ2-1, with 14 bases aligning to TRBD2. Germline V lookup: CDR1 SGHVS, CDR2 FQNEAQ. This CDR3 is built from 16 residues. The J segment lost 5 bases and the V segment lost 3 bases, leaving 3 bases of the junction unmatched. CDR3 sequence: CASSFGLAGGHNEQFF. CDR3 DNA: TGTGCCAGCAGCTTTGGACTAGCGGGGGGACACAATGAGCAGTTCTTC. Full variable domain (outside the CDR3, taken from reference TRBV7-8 and TRBJ2-1): GAGVSQSPRYKVAKRGQDVALRCDPISGHVSLFWYQQALGQGPEFLTYFQNEAQLDKSGLPSDRFFAERPEGSVSTLKIQRTQQEDSAVYLCASSFGLAGGHNEQFFGPGTRLTVL.

The CDR3 region is CASSLWNRGTEAFF. The CDR3 DNA follows: TGTGCCAGCAGCTTATGGAATCGAGGGACTGAAGCTTTCTTT. V and J are TRBV5-5 and TRBJ1-1; D gene ambiguous. The CDR3 runs to 14 residues. Between the trimmed V and J ends, which lost 2 bases and 5 bases, there was a span of 13 bases. Germline V gene sequence: CDR1 SGHKS, CDR2 YYEKEE (reference sequence).

The V and J genes are TRBV23-1 and TRBJ2-7, with 9 bases aligning to TRBD2. TRBV23-1 is recorded as an ORF, its role being uncertain. The CDR3 extends over 17 amino acids. J lost 2 bases, V lost 0 bases, and 8 bases had no gene match. DNA for the CDR3: TGCGCCAGCAGTCAATCGGGGCGGGAGGGGAGGCCCTACGAGCAGTACTTC. The encoded protein is CASSQSGREGRPYEQYF.

The rearrangement uses TRBV3-1 (or the pseudogene TRBV3-2) and TRBJ2-7, with 7 bases fitting TRBD1. With V trimmed by 1 base and J by 2 bases, 5 bases remained unmatched. Germline V lookup: CDR1 LGHDT, CDR2 YNNKEL (reference sequence). The CDR3 is 15 residues long. CDR3 DNA: TGTGCCAGCAGCCAAGGTAACCAGGGGGCCTACGAGCAGTACTTC. It codes for CASSQGNQGAYEQYF.

In its sample, this clone was seen once. The gene calls are TRBV7-9 and TRBJ1-4; 7 nucleotides match TRBD1. CDR1 SEHNR and CDR2 FQNEAQ come from the germline V gene (reference sequence). The CDR3 length is 15 residues. V shed 4 bases, J shed 4 bases, and the junction held 6 bases outside the gene matches. In nucleotides, the CDR3 is TGTGCCAGCAGCTCGCAGGGGGGTATTAATGAAAAACTGTTTTTT. It yields the protein CASSSQGGINEKLFF.

This CDR3 is CASSPSQNNQPQHF. The CDR3 coding sequence is TGTGCCAGCTCACCAAGTCAGAACAATCAGCCCCAGCATTTT. This chain connects TRBV18 to TRBJ1-5; D is unclear. The V and J ends lost 2 bases and 3 bases respectively, with 8 bases between them. The CDR3 covers 14 residues. CDR1 is KGHSH and CDR2 is LQKENI in the germline V gene. Supplemented by reference TRBV18 and TRBJ1-5, the full variable domain reads NAGVMQNPRHLVRRRGQEARLRCSPMKGHSHVYWYRQLPEEGLKFMVYLQKENIIDESGMPKERFSAEFPKEGPSILRIQQVVRGDSAAYFCASSPSQNNQPQHFGDGTRLSIL.

With respect to this clone: A junction end diverges from the germline sequence, so it may reflect a read error. The rearrangement links TRBV7-2 to TRBJ2-7, with D perhaps TRBD2 (6 bases). The CDR3 is 13 residues long. The V gene's germline CDR1 is SGHTA and CDR2 FQGNSA. The CDR3 bases are TGTGCCAGCAGCTTAGATGTAGGAGGGCCTTGGGGCTTC. Protein sequence: CASSLDVGGPWGF.

The V and J genes are TRBV27 and TRBJ2-6; 9 positions agree with TRBD2. V lost 5 bases to trimming and J lost 0 bases; unmatched junction nucleotides: 11. Germline V gene lookup returns CDR1 MNHEY and CDR2 SMNVEV (reference sequence). The CDR3 is 19 amino acids. The CDR3 DNA is TGTGCCAGCAGTACCTTAGCGGGGGCAACTTCCTCTGGGGCCAACGTCCTGACTTTC. Amino acids: CASSTLAGATSSGANVLTF.

The J gene is TRBJ2-3, the V gene TRBV27, with 8 bases aligning to TRBD2. Germline CDR1 reads MNHEY; CDR2 reads SMNVEV (reference sequence). The CDR3 sequence is 15 residues long. The V segment lost 6 bases and the J segment 4 bases; nucleotides outside the gene matches: 9. CDR3 in amino acids: CASRPGGGRSDTQYF. For the CDR3, the DNA is TGTGCCAGCAGACCCGGGGGGGGACGGTCAGATACGCAGTATTTT.

This chain joins TRBV19 and TRBJ2-5; the D gene is possibly TRBD1 (8 bases). The CDR3 consists of 15 residues. Trimming shortened V by 5 bases and J by 0 bases, and 13 bases separated the two germline ends. Germline lookup yields CDR1 LNHDA and CDR2 SQIVND (reference sequence). The CDR3 DNA reads as TGTGCCAGTAGTGTTACAGGGGGGGACCAAGAGACCCAGTACTTC. This translates into CASSVTGGDQETQYF.

The genes are TRBV7-3 and TRBJ1-2; perhaps TRBD1 as D (5 bases). V dropped 1 base and J dropped 7 bases, with 16 bases sitting between them. The germline CDR1 and CDR2 sequences are SGHTA and FQGTGA. The CDR3 extends over 15 amino acids. The CDR3 is CASSLMGPTGVGYTF. CDR3 DNA sequence: TGTGCCAGCAGCTTAATGGGGCCGACGGGAGTTGGCTACACCTTC.

Here the CDR3 DNA reads TGTGCCAGCTCACCACCGATTAGGACAGGGGGCGACGAGCAGTACTTC. Its protein is CASSPPIRTGGDEQYF. The rearrangement joins TRBV18 to TRBJ2-7; 11 nucleotides align to TRBD1. Germline V gene data show CDR1 as KGHSH and CDR2 as LQKENI. V lost 0 bases and J lost 5; bases outside the gene matches: 6. This CDR3 has 16 residues.

V usage is TRBV2 and J usage is TRBJ2-1; D may be TRBD2 (6 bases). Germline V gene data show CDR1 as SNHLY and CDR2 as FYNNEI. Trimming removed 4 bases from V and 8 bases from J, with 9 bases in between. The CDR3 length is 12 residues. CDR3: CASSVGGDEQFF. CDR3 sequence (DNA): TGTGCCAGCAGTGTGGGGGGAGATGAGCAGTTCTTC.

The chain links TRBV7-9 to TRBJ2-2; TRBD2 agrees at 8 bases. The junction had 8 bases not matched to a gene; V was cut back by 5 bases and J by 3 bases. There are 16 residues in the CDR3. Germline assignment: CDR1 SEHNR and CDR2 FQNEAQ (reference sequence). The CDR3 reads CASSPRGGGDTGELFF. The CDR3 DNA is TGTGCCAGCAGCCCCCGGGGGGGCGGTGACACCGGGGAGCTGTTTTTT. The entire variable domain, with the rest obtained from reference TRBV7-9 and TRBJ2-2, is as follows: DTGVSQNPRHKITKRGQNVTFRCDPISEHNRLYWYRQTLGQGPEFLTYFQNEAQLEKSRLLSDRFSAERPKGSFSTLEIQRTEQGDSAMYLCASSPRGGGDTGELFFGEGSRLTVL.

This sequence joins TRBV6-5 and TRBJ1-2; D ambiguous. This CDR3 spans 15 amino acids. Germline V lookup: CDR1 MNHEY, CDR2 SVGAGI. Deletions cut 2 bases from V and 2 bases from J, with 12 bases between. The CDR3 spells CASSYLDDRNYGYTF. The CDR3 DNA reads TGTGCCAGCAGTTACCTAGATGACCGCAACTATGGCTACACCTTC.

The rearrangement links TRBV2 to TRBJ1-4; the match to TRBD1 covers 9 bases. V dropped 6 bases and J dropped 7; count of bases not matched to a gene: 6. Germline-derived CDR1 and CDR2 are SNHLY and FYNNEI. This CDR3 is 14 amino acids long. The CDR3 reads CASSPDRGSEKLFF. Written as DNA, the CDR3 is TGTGCCAGCAGCCCGGACAGGGGTAGTGAAAAACTGTTTTTT.

J is TRBJ1-2 and V is TRBV6-5; TRBD1 might be the D (6 bases). V was clipped by 4 bases and J by 3 bases, with 12 bases between them. The V gene's germline CDR1 is MNHEY and CDR2 SVGAGI. This CDR3 is built from 14 residues. For the CDR3, the DNA is TGTGCCAGCAGTTCACAGGGTTTGGACTATGGCTACACCTTC. Its translation is CASSSQGLDYGYTF.

On this clone: An end of the junction differs from the germline gene, which may be a read error. The chain has TRBV12-5 and TRBJ2-5; a weak D match, TRBD1 (5 bases). In germline, CDR1 is LGHNT, CDR2 FRNRAP. The length of the CDR3 is 12 residues. Here the CDR3 DNA reads TGTGCTAGTGGTTTGGTACAGGAACGGCCCAACTTC. Encoded protein: CASGLVQERPNF.